These T cell receptor beta chains were read from a single sample in a study of early T cells in non-severe SARS-CoV-2 infection. MiXCR was run by TCRdb on the 5' RACE reads, yielding one entry per CDR3 protein. The sample records around 63,000 distinct CDR3 sequences, approximately 12% being singletons. The sample was whole blood. The origin of the receptors is an adult who was a healthcare worker with PCR-confirmed SARS-CoV-2 infection or an uninfected control (not recorded which). CDR3s leave out the opening cysteine and the closing phenylalanine or tryptophan. Fields, in order: J gene, V gene, CDR3 protein.

TRBJ1-2 | TRBV29-1 | SGGGANNYGYT
TRBJ2-5 | TRBV27 | ASSSWGFQETQY
TRBJ1-3 | TRBV2 | ASSEFGGRAGNTIY
TRBJ1-1 | TRBV2 | ASRGNSWDTEAF
TRBJ1-2 | TRBV2 | ASSEQGLGYT
TRBJ1-6 | TRBV6-5 | ASTSRGENNSPLH
TRBJ2-7 | TRBV6-5 | ASSPGTDSYEQY
TRBJ2-3 | TRBV10-3 | AISDPSTDTQY
TRBJ2-1 | TRBV7-9 | ASSFDRGAYNEQF
TRBJ2-7 | TRBV4-3 | ASSQEARGKSYEQY
TRBJ1-4 | TRBV5-4 | ASSSDRGSNEKLF
TRBJ1-2 | TRBV13 | ASTLQGNYGYT
TRBJ2-2 | TRBV7-9 | ASIYNAGELF
TRBJ2-1 | TRBV5-1 | ASSVGGYNEQF
TRBJ1-1 | TRBV5-4 | ASSNNGGLNTEAF
TRBJ2-3 | TRBV4-1 | ASSRDPGAGSADTQY
TRBJ2-7 | TRBV12-3/TRBV12-4 | ASSQTGVREKY
TRBJ1-5 | TRBV19 | ASSPRGAAGKHQPQH
TRBJ1-6 | TRBV27 | ASSRKTGRNSPLH
TRBJ1-1 | TRBV5-1 | ASSFAEDTEAF
TRBJ1-1 | TRBV5-1 | ASGGWGDTEAF
TRBJ1-1 | TRBV18 | ASSLGGLTEAF
TRBJ1-4 | TRBV7-9 | ASSSRPTNEKLF
TRBJ2-5 | TRBV3-1 | ATEKRGQETQY
TRBJ2-5 | TRBV20-1 | SANRRRQETQY
TRBJ2-1 | TRBV9 | ASSVVAGGSYNEQF
TRBJ2-3 | TRBV7-9 | ATPGQSIDTQY
TRBJ1-2 | TRBV7-9 | ASSPRTQYNYGYT
TRBJ1-6 | TRBV4-1 | ASSPPSAGPYNSPLH
TRBJ2-5 | TRBV27 | ASSYLGGEETQY
TRBJ1-2 | TRBV30 | ARTLTGREEYGYT
TRBJ2-7 | TRBV29-1 | SVETPPAGEQY
TRBJ2-1 | TRBV29-1 | SGGTSALVNEQF
TRBJ2-1 | TRBV30 | AWSVYRAGTGGNEQF
TRBJ2-5 | TRBV5-1 | ASRGGETQY
TRBJ1-2 | TRBV27 | ASRPGGRLNYGYT
TRBJ1-2 | TRBV5-5 | ASSLPNYGYT